Presented here are 13 T cell receptor beta chains from one specimen sequenced in a study of blood T cell repertoires in COVID-19. Repertoires were generated with immunoSEQ multiplex PCR, while TCRdb's copy carries only in-frame clones and drops some. This table has hundreds of thousands of clones, around 91% appearing once. Sequenced sample: peripheral blood. The receptors shown here come from a woman younger than 30 who had recovered from COVID-19.

V and J are TRBV28 and TRBJ1-2; D uncertain. Germline V gene lookup returns CDR1 MDHEN and CDR2 SYDVKM. V shed 7 bases and J shed 3 bases, with 15 bases lying between them. CDR3 length equals 14 residues. This CDR3 reads CASTTPRADYGYTF. The CDR3 region has the DNA TGTGCCAGCACCACCCCGAGGGCTGACTATGGCTACACCTTC.

The chain joins TRBV9 to TRBJ1-4; TRBD1 matches at 11 bases. The CDR3 contains 16 residues. The germline V gene encodes CDR1 SGDLS and CDR2 YYNGEE. The trim removed 3 bases at V and 7 bases at J, leaving 8 bases unmatched. CDR3 protein: CASSGGQGAYGEKLFF. DNA of the CDR3: TGTGCCAGCAGCGGTGGACAGGGGGCATACGGTGAAAAACTGTTTTTT.

The gene calls are TRBV3-1 (or the pseudogene TRBV3-2) and TRBJ2-2; maybe TRBD2 (7 bases). The germline V gene encodes CDR1 LGHDT and CDR2 YNNKEL (reference sequence). The CDR3 is 17 residues long. Trimming removed 3 bases from V and 4 bases from J, with 18 bases in between. CDR3 bases: TGTGCCAGCAGCCACCCTAGGGGGGGCAAGGGCACCGGGGAGCTGTTTTTT. This codes for CASSHPRGGKGTGELFF.

V is TRBV5-1 and J is TRBJ1-3, with D perhaps TRBD1 (5 bases). Germline assignment: CDR1 SGHRS and CDR2 YFSETQ. V gave up 5 bases and J gave up 1 base, with 16 bases separating them. The length of the CDR3 is 16 residues. The CDR3 DNA reads TGCGCCAGCAGGGAGGGGCTTGGAATTTCTGGAAACACCATATATTTT. This sequence encodes CASREGLGISGNTIYF.

V and J are TRBV10-3 and TRBJ2-2; tentative D call: TRBD2 (5 bases). Germline lookup yields CDR1 ENHRY and CDR2 SYGVKD. CDR3 length: 15 residues. Trimming pared 4 bases from V and 3 bases from J, leaving 12 bases between. The CDR3 reads CAISARGLDTGELFF. The CDR3 region has the DNA TGTGCCATCAGTGCTCGCGGGTTGGACACCGGGGAGCTGTTTTTT.

The sample holds a few counts of this clone. The chain has TRBV6-2 or TRBV6-3 and TRBJ2-3; 7 bases map to TRBD2. Germline CDR1 and CDR2: MNHEY and SVGEGT. This CDR3 spans 13 amino acids. The J segment lost 3 bases and the V segment lost 6 bases, leaving 3 bases of the junction unmatched. The CDR3 DNA sequence: TGTGCCAGCAGCGGACTAGATACAGATACGCAGTATTTT. Translation: CASSGLDTDTQYF.

The chain links TRBV2 to TRBJ2-3; a possible D gene is TRBD2 (6 bases). V lost 7 bases to trimming and J lost 2 bases, with 10 bases between them. The germline V gene has CDR1 SNHLY and CDR2 FYNNEI. This CDR3 spans 13 amino acids. CDR3 region: CASTAGPTDTQYF. The DNA for the CDR3 is TGTGCCAGCACGGCGGGACCCACAGATACGCAGTATTTT. The full variable domain, its missing parts supplied by reference TRBV2 and TRBJ2-3, is EPEVTQTPSHQVTQMGQEVILRCVPISNHLYFYWYRQILGQKVEFLVSFYNNEISEKSEIFDDQFSVERPDGSNFTLKIRSTKLEDSAMYFCASTAGPTDTQYFGPGTRLTVL.

The chain carries TRBV11-2 and TRBJ2-3; D uncertain. From germline, CDR1 is SGHAT and CDR2 FQNNGV. V lost 1 base and J lost 2, with 7 bases in between. The CDR3 extends over 14 amino acids. CDR3 DNA sequence: TGTGCCAGCAGCTTAGTCGGTAACACAGATACGCAGTATTTT. Translated: CASSLVGNTDTQYF.

About this clone itself: This sample also contains other DNA sequences that code for the same CDR3. The chain uses TRBV24-1 and TRBJ1-3; a weak D match, TRBD1 (5 bases). The germline gives CDR1 KGHDR, CDR2 SFDVKD. The CDR3 loop spans 13 amino acids. V was pared by 5 bases and J by 4 bases, with 8 bases between. The CDR3 sequence: CATSASGGNTIYF. The DNA for the CDR3 is TGTGCCACCAGTGCCTCAGGGGGAAACACCATATATTTT.

This chain uses TRBV2 with TRBJ2-3; D is perhaps TRBD2 (6 bases). The CDR3 runs to 14 residues. In germline, CDR1 is SNHLY, CDR2 FYNNEI. V was cut by 6 bases and J by 3 bases, with 13 bases left in between. CDR3 DNA: TGTGCCAGCAGGCCAGGGAGGCTGACAGATACGCAGTATTTT. Its translation: CASRPGRLTDTQYF.

The genes are TRBV5-1 and TRBJ2-2, with 9 nucleotides matching TRBD1. Germline values: CDR1 SGHRS, CDR2 YFSETQ. The CDR3 loop spans 16 amino acids. V trimming: 4 bases; J trimming: 2 bases; junction bases outside the gene matches: 6. The chain's CDR3 is CASSPRDRANTGELFF. In DNA form, the CDR3 reads TGCGCCAGCAGCCCGAGGGACAGGGCCAACACCGGGGAGCTGTTTTTT.

This clone is a singleton in its sample. The V call is TRBV11-3, the J call TRBJ2-1; 8 nucleotides align to TRBD2. CDR1 is SGHNT and CDR2 is YENEEA in the germline V gene. There are 14 residues in the CDR3. Trimming cost V 2 bases and J 6 bases; bases outside gene matches: 3. The CDR3 sequence: CASSLLAGPNEQFF. The CDR3 coding sequence is TGTGCCAGCAGCTTATTAGCGGGGCCCAATGAGCAGTTCTTC. The variable domain in full, completed from reference TRBV11-3 and TRBJ2-1, reads EAGVVQSPRYKIIEKKQPVAFWCNPISGHNTLYWYLQNLGQGPELLIRYENEEAVDDSQLPKDRFSAERLKGVDSTLKIQPAELGDSAVYLCASSLLAGPNEQFFGPGTRLTVL.

The chain uses TRBV9 and TRBJ2-2, with 14 bases that match TRBD2. CDR1 is SGDLS and CDR2 is YYNGEE in the germline V gene. The CDR3 sequence is 16 residues long. Unmatched junction bases numbered 5, after V lost 4 bases and J lost 6 bases. CDR3 sequence: CASSPRLAGGSGELFF. For the CDR3, the DNA is TGTGCCAGCAGCCCCCGACTAGCGGGAGGGTCCGGGGAGCTGTTTTTT.